The T cell receptor (beta chain) under discussion was sequenced for a study of technical replicates of blood from a few donors. Germline lookup yields CDR1 SGHTA and CDR2 FQGTGA. V was clipped by 4 bases and J by 6 bases; unmatched bases: 3. This CDR3 region has 16 residues. The data were produced by immunoSEQ multiplex PCR, yet TCRdb's version contains in-frame clones alone and is incomplete. Counted here are just over 80,000 clones, roughly 96% occurring once; the ten biggest clones make up about 0.3%. The clonotype was recovered from a human donor in good health. The sequenced sample consisted of T cells isolated from PBMCs. The chain combines TRBV7-3 with TRBJ2-2, with TRBD2 identical over 15 bases. The DNA for the CDR3 is TGTGCCAGCAGCTCCGGACTAGCGGGAGGGGCCGGGGAGCTGTTTTTT. The encoded protein is CASSSGLAGGAGELFF.